This T cell receptor beta chain comes out of a study of cytomegalovirus exposure and HLA in healthy donors. Study as a whole: The use of the same platform for the 100 to 150 validation repertoires and the 600 to 700 first-cohort repertoires was reported by a later analysis.

In this sample, this clone turned up once. Its antigen remains unidentified. This table comes from immunoSEQ multiplex PCR, and its TCRdb copy is limited to in-frame clones, with some not included. The data show about 360,000 clones, 86% seen once. CDR3 length: 14 amino acids. Trimming took 6 bases from V and 5 from J; bases not matched to a gene: 7. Germline V gene data show CDR1 as MNHEY and CDR2 as SMNVEV (reference sequence). Findings and caveats of the study: With high specificity and sensitivity, the classifier reportedly diagnosed cytomegalovirus status. Some public TCRs appeared in many individuals, while most sequences were rare. The CMV antigen specificity of a few CMV-associated chains was confirmed through in vitro analysis.

This TCR derives from a woman between 18 and 29 years old in good health and CMV-seronegative. Sequencing was done on a sample of PBMCs. The J gene is TRBJ1-1, the V gene TRBV27, with TRBD1 identical over 9 bases. Here the CDR3 DNA reads TGTGCCAGCAGACCGACAGGGGGTAAGACTGAAGCTTTCTTT. Translation gives CASRPTGGKTEAFF.